A single sample is the source of the 5 T cell receptor beta chains below, sequenced in a study of shared clonotypes between healthy human individuals. Some clones are missing from TCRdb's copy, which holds only in-frame ones; the method was immunoSEQ multiplex PCR. In the table there are approximately 2,000,000 clones, about 94% of which are singletons. Only CD45RO-negative cells positively selected for CCR7 counted as naive CD8 cells, so terminally differentiated effector memory CD45RA+ cells were excluded. Sequenced material: naive CD8+ T cells from PBMCs. The origin of the receptors is a man aged 18 to 29 in good health. Some clones in this sample may be carry-over from other donors' samples.

The chain combines TRBV4-2 with TRBJ2-5, with 8 bases lining up with TRBD2. Gene TRBJ2-7 matches the end of the DNA better, so the J call may be wrong. The germline CDR1 and CDR2 sequences are LGHNA and YNFKEQ. The CDR3 runs 15 residues. The CDR3 nucleotides read TGTGCCAGCAGCCAAGATCGCGCGGGAGGTTACGAGCAGTACTTC. It specifies CASSQDRAGGYEQYF.

This clone was detected only a few times. The chain links TRBV16 to TRBJ1-1; no clear D. The CDR3 has 14 amino acids. Trimming cost V 4 bases and J 2 bases, with 11 bases left between them. Germline CDR1 is KGHSY and CDR2 is FQNENV. The CDR3 coding sequence is TGTGCCAGCAGCCTCCGGGCCAAAAACACTGAAGCTTTCTTT. As protein: CASSLRAKNTEAFF.

This clone was seen once. The CDR3 is CASSLSREELYNEQFF. The CDR3 nucleotides are TGTGCCAGCAGTTTATCGCGGGAGGAACTCTACAATGAGCAGTTCTTC. The rearrangement uses TRBV28 and TRBJ2-1; 8 bases agree with TRBD2. There are 16 residues in the CDR3. The germline CDR1 and CDR2 sequences are MDHEN and SYDVKM. Unmatched junction bases numbered 5, after V lost 1 base and J lost 3 bases.

CDR3 sequence reads: CASSRRDSSYEQYF. The CDR3 DNA follows: TGTGCCAGCAGCCGCCGGGACAGCTCCTACGAGCAGTACTTC. The gene calls are TRBV7-2 and TRBJ2-7; TRBD1 agrees at 7 bases. The CDR3 has 14 amino acids. Looked up from germline, CDR1 is SGHTA and CDR2 is FQGNSA. J lost 0 bases, V lost 5 bases, and 4 bases had no gene match.

CDR3 nucleotide sequence: TGTGCCAGCAGCGTGGGGGCGACTCGAGACTATGGCTACACCTTC. Translated: CASSVGATRDYGYTF. The chain recombines TRBV5-6 with TRBJ1-2; D possibly corresponds to TRBD1 (6 bases). The CDR3 length is 15 residues. From germline, CDR1 is SGHDT and CDR2 YYEEEE. Trimming cost V 4 bases and J 3 bases, with 16 bases left between them.